These 25 T cell receptor beta chains share one sample of origin, sequenced in a study of T cells in localized non-small cell lung cancer (dated by TCRdb to about 2020). Receptor libraries were prepared by the immunoSEQ multiplex PCR assay. TCRdb limited this immuneACCESS table to in-frame rearrangements with V and J called. A share of clones is missing; checked studies link under half to unresolved V genes, and the rest is unexplained. The sample has under 35,000 clones on record, around 73% of them singletons. Around 34% of the sample lies in the top ten. Sequences were derived from peripheral blood, sampled before any cancer treatment. The receptors derive from a male donor aged 60 or older with stage II squamous cell lung carcinoma.

This rearrangement joins TRBV18 to TRBJ1-4, with D unclear. CDR3 length: 14 residues. V was pared by 6 bases and J by 6 bases, with 14 bases between. Germline values: CDR1 KGHSH, CDR2 LQKENI. CDR3 in DNA: TGTGCCAGCTCCCTCCGTGGGGTCGATGAAAAACTGTTTTTT. It encodes CASSLRGVDEKLFF.

The rearrangement links TRBV5-1 to TRBJ1-1, with D perhaps TRBD1 (5 bases). V was cut by 0 bases and J by 1 base, with 13 bases left in between. The CDR3 extends over 16 amino acids. The germline V gene encodes CDR1 SGHRS and CDR2 YFSETQ. CDR3 loop: CASSLGAGSTNTEAFF. The CDR3 DNA sequence: TGCGCCAGCAGCTTGGGGGCAGGGAGTACGAACACTGAAGCTTTCTTT.

The chain has TRBV7-2 and TRBJ1-2, with 7 bases lining up with TRBD1. Germline CDR1 reads SGHTA; CDR2 reads FQGNSA. The CDR3 covers 13 residues. V lost 5 bases and J lost 4; bases outside the gene matches: 4. CDR3: CASSRDRAYGYTF. The CDR3 coding sequence is TGTGCCAGCAGCCGCGACAGGGCCTATGGCTACACCTTC.

The J gene is TRBJ1-1, the V gene TRBV25-1; D uncertain. V gave up 8 bases and J gave up 4 bases, with 11 bases separating them. CDR3 length: 12 residues. Germline loops: CDR1 MGHDK, CDR2 SYGVNS. CDR3 coding DNA: TGTGCCAGCCGGAAATGGGGCACTGAAGCTTTCTTT. Translation: CASRKWGTEAFF.

This clone was found a few times. The rearrangement uses TRBV19 and TRBJ2-1; D is uncertain. Per germline, CDR1 LNHDA and CDR2 SQIVND (reference sequence). The CDR3 totals 11 residues. V lost 10 bases and J lost 5, with 9 bases in between. The CDR3 DNA follows: TGTGCCACGAAGACGAACAATGAGCAGTTCTTC. As protein: CATKTNNEQFF.

This chain connects TRBV10-2 to TRBJ2-1; D is perhaps TRBD2 (5 bases). The CDR3 totals 14 residues. The germline V and J ends were trimmed by 7 bases and 6 bases, with 16 bases remaining between them. Looked up from germline, CDR1 is WSHSY and CDR2 is SAAADI. The chain's CDR3 is CASKELGNPNEQFF. CDR3 in DNA: TGCGCCAGCAAGGAACTAGGCAACCCCAATGAGCAGTTCTTC.

The J gene is TRBJ1-1, the V gene TRBV11-2; D gene ambiguous. CDR1 is SGHAT, CDR2 FQNNGV, per germline. Between the trimmed V and J ends, which lost 1 base and 1 base, there was a span of 7 bases. There are 14 residues in the CDR3. The CDR3 bases are TGTGCCAGCAGCTTAGGCGGCGGGAACACTGAAGCTTTCTTT. It translates to CASSLGGGNTEAFF.

The chain joins TRBV4-1 to TRBJ1-1, with TRBD1 matching 9 bases. The CDR3 is made up of 15 amino acids. V shed 3 bases and J 0 bases; nucleotides not matched to a gene: 2. Per germline, CDR1 MGHRA and CDR2 YSYEKL. Here the CDR3 reads CASSQDRGVNTEAFF. In DNA form, the CDR3 reads TGCGCCAGCAGCCAGGACAGGGGAGTGAACACTGAAGCTTTCTTT.

J is TRBJ2-1 and V is TRBV4-1, with 11 bases that match TRBD2. The CDR3 length is 16 residues. CDR1 and CDR2 from the germline V gene are MGHRA and YSYEKL. Unmatched junction bases numbered 5, after V lost 2 bases and J lost 5 bases. CDR3 loop: CASSQIAGGLNNEQFF. The CDR3 coding sequence is TGCGCCAGCAGCCAAATAGCGGGGGGGCTAAACAATGAGCAGTTCTTC.

This chain uses TRBV19 with TRBJ2-7; D is undetermined. The CDR3 contains 14 residues. Trimming cost V 3 bases and J 7 bases, with 16 bases left between them. Germline-derived CDR1 and CDR2 are LNHDA and SQIVND (reference sequence). The CDR3 here is CASSMVLDSGEQYF. The CDR3 region has the DNA TGTGCCAGTAGTATGGTACTGGATTCTGGGGAGCAGTACTTC.

This chain connects TRBV29-1 to TRBJ1-1, with 7 bases lining up with TRBD1. CDR1 and CDR2 (germline): SQVTM, ANQGSEA. The ends lost 5 bases at V and 2 bases at J; junction bases unmatched: 8. This CDR3 is 14 amino acids long. CDR3 amino acids: CSVSGTDLNTEAFF. Written as DNA, the CDR3 is TGCAGCGTTTCGGGGACAGACTTAAACACTGAAGCTTTCTTT.

The J gene is TRBJ1-4, the V gene TRBV2; the D gene is possibly TRBD1 (5 bases). CDR1 and CDR2 from the germline V gene are SNHLY and FYNNEI. This CDR3 contains 13 residues. The V end lost 7 bases, the J end lost 4 bases, and 10 bases lay between the germline ends. Here the CDR3 DNA reads TGTGCCAGCACTAGGGACCTTAATGAAAAACTGTTTTTT. Residues: CASTRDLNEKLFF.

The chain has TRBV5-1 and TRBJ2-3, with 9 bases that match TRBD2. V shed 0 bases and J 4 bases; nucleotides not matched to a gene: 6. Looked up from germline, CDR1 is SGHRS and CDR2 is YFSETQ. CDR3 length: 16 amino acids. In DNA form, the CDR3 reads TGCGCCAGCAGCTTGGAAGTAGCGGGAGTAGCAGATACGCAGTATTTT. It encodes CASSLEVAGVADTQYF.

The genes are TRBV30 and TRBJ2-1; 13 nucleotides agree with TRBD2. The V gene's germline CDR1 is GTSNPN and CDR2 SVGIG (reference sequence). After removal of 4 bases from V and 4 bases from J, the junction contained 10 bases not matched to a gene. CDR3 length equals 17 residues. The CDR3 spells CAWTSGPGLAGYNEQFF. The CDR3 region has the DNA TGTGCCTGGACGTCGGGACCGGGACTAGCGGGATACAATGAGCAGTTCTTC.

The chain links TRBV5-6 to TRBJ1-2, with D unclear. The CDR3 sequence is 17 residues long. The germline V gene encodes CDR1 SGHDT and CDR2 YYEEEE. V was shortened by 1 base and J by 2 bases, with 18 bases between the two germline ends. This chain's CDR3 is CASSLRLAENQNYGYTF. The DNA of the CDR3 is TGTGCCAGCAGCTTGAGGCTGGCAGAAAATCAAAACTATGGCTACACCTTC.

The chain uses TRBV6-4 and TRBJ1-1; D gene uncertain. Germline CDR1 is MRHNA and CDR2 is SNTAGT. V shed 6 bases and J shed 1 base, with 9 bases lying between them. The CDR3 runs to 13 residues. In nucleotides, the CDR3 is TGTGCCAGCAGAGGAGGTGGGAACACTGAAGCTTTCTTT. This translates into CASRGGGNTEAFF.

This clone appeared once. The rearrangement links TRBV18 to TRBJ2-1; TRBD2 matches at 11 bases. Per the germline V gene, CDR1 is KGHSH and CDR2 is LQKENI. V dropped 3 bases and J dropped 7; count of bases not matched to a gene: 8. This CDR3 spans 16 amino acids. The CDR3: CASSPRLSGRGNEQFF. The DNA for the CDR3 is TGTGCCAGCTCACCTCGGCTTAGCGGGAGGGGAAATGAGCAGTTCTTC.

This sequence joins TRBV14 and TRBJ1-2; D remains unclear. The germline gives CDR1 SGHDN, CDR2 FVKESK. The CDR3 consists of 13 residues. V dropped 3 bases and J dropped 4 bases, with 9 bases sitting between them. The DNA of the CDR3 is TGTGCCAGCAGCCACGGACCGACCTATGGCTACACCTTC. It translates to CASSHGPTYGYTF.

V usage is TRBV5-1 and J usage is TRBJ2-7, with D possibly matching TRBD2 (5 bases). The V gene's germline CDR1 is SGHRS and CDR2 YFSETQ. The length of the CDR3 is 15 residues. V lost 0 bases and J 6 bases, leaving 16 bases between the germline ends. The CDR3 nucleotides read TGCGCCAGCAGCTTGGGGTGGACTTCTGTTGGCGAGCAGTACTTC. Protein sequence: CASSLGWTSVGEQYF.

The table lists this clone with a count of one. The J gene is TRBJ2-5, the V gene TRBV11-2, with TRBD2 matching 7 bases. The CDR3 extends over 15 amino acids. CDR1 and CDR2 from the germline V gene are SGHAT and FQNNGV. V shed 5 bases and J 5 bases; nucleotides not matched to a gene: 11. In DNA, the CDR3 is TGTGCCAGCAGCATTACTAGCGCCTCAGGGGAGACCCAGTACTTC. It encodes CASSITSASGETQYF.

The rearrangement links TRBV10-1 to TRBJ2-1, with TRBD1 identical over 7 bases. V was clipped by 2 bases and J by 7 bases; unmatched bases: 8. Germline V CDR1 and CDR2: WNHNN, SYGVQD (reference sequence). The length of the CDR3 is 15 residues. The CDR3 spells CASSERGGLGNEQFF. CDR3 nucleotide sequence: TGCGCCAGCAGTGAGCGAGGGGGCCTGGGGAATGAGCAGTTCTTC.

This rearrangement joins TRBV5-1 to TRBJ2-4; maybe TRBD1 (6 bases). Germline V gives CDR1 SGHRS, CDR2 YFSETQ. This CDR3 is built from 15 residues. Trimming stripped 6 bases from V and 6 bases from J, with 19 bases between. Here the CDR3 DNA reads TGCGCCAGCAATCTGCATAGTGGCAGGGGAAACATTCAGTACTTC. Translating it yields CASNLHSGRGNIQYF.

This chain uses TRBV25-1 with TRBJ2-1; D possibly uses TRBD1 or TRBD2 (5 bases each). This CDR3 is 13 amino acids long. CDR1 and CDR2 (germline): MGHDK, SYGVNS. Trimming removed 6 bases from V and 8 bases from J, with 14 bases in between. Written as DNA, the CDR3 is TGTGCCAGCAGCCGGGACCTTTTCGATGAGCAGTTCTTC. The encoded protein is CASSRDLFDEQFF.

The chain couples TRBV6-5 to TRBJ2-3; 11 nucleotides line up with TRBD1. Germline V gene sequence: CDR1 MNHEY, CDR2 SVGAGI. After removal of 1 base from V and 8 bases from J, the junction contained 5 bases not matched to a gene. The CDR3 runs 15 residues. The chain's CDR3 is CASSYFGQGAATQYF. For the CDR3, the DNA is TGTGCCAGCAGTTACTTTGGACAGGGGGCAGCTACGCAGTATTTT.

V usage is TRBV10-1 and J usage is TRBJ2-1, with 9 nucleotides matching TRBD1. Germline V lookup: CDR1 WNHNN, CDR2 SYGVQD (reference sequence). The CDR3 runs 17 residues. V lost 7 bases and J lost 5; bases outside the gene matches: 15. The CDR3 is CASMGQGNGISNNEQFF. The CDR3 region has the DNA TGCGCCAGCATGGGACAGGGAAACGGCATCTCTAACAATGAGCAGTTCTTC.